This TCR beta chain originates from a study of neurological immune-mediated disorders. Study-wide findings and caveats: On phylogenetic grouping, the repertoires of 18 of 34 multiple sclerosis patients fell within one related-CDR3 cluster, constituting a possible signature.

V shed 0 bases and J shed 1 base, with 4 bases lying between them. CDR3 length equals 14 residues. Looked up from germline, CDR1 is SGHTA and CDR2 is FQGTGA. This clonotype was picked up many times. Its antigen is not identified. Template-switch 5'RACE cDNA synthesis added a 10-nucleotide unique molecular identifier. MiXCR, run by TCRdb on the 5' RACE reads, gives a single entry per CDR3 protein. This sample has over 45,000 distinct CDR3 sequences, with 3% to 3.5% found just once. Sequences were obtained from PBMCs. The receptor's source is a woman between 45 and 65 years old with multiple sclerosis. V usage is TRBV7-3 and J usage is TRBJ2-1; no clear D. CDR3 protein: CASSLTRSYNEQFF. The CDR3 nucleotides read TGTGCCAGCAGCTTAACCAGGTCCTACAATGAGCAGTTCTTC. Based on the CDR3 plus reference TRBV7-3 and TRBJ2-1, the full variable domain is GAGVSQTPSNKVTEKGKYVELRCDPISGHTALYWYRQSLGQGPEFLIYFQGTGAADDSGLPNDRFFAVRPEGSVSTLKIQRTERGDSAVYLCASSLTRSYNEQFFGPGTRLTVL.